Given below is one T cell receptor (beta chain) in context. This clone was observed once. Its binding antigen is unknown. No much larger clonotype is one base removed from it; base qualities were not supplied. From a lookup of the germline V gene, CDR1 and CDR2 are SGHNT and YENEEA. The CDR3 runs 13 residues from the cysteine to the phenylalanine. Only CDR3 DNA is held: 39 bases, read in frame from base 1. V lost 6 bases and J lost 7 bases; the stretch between them is 13 bases long. The sample originates from a study of T cell changes during pregnancy in multiple sclerosis (dated by TCRdb to 2018 to 2020). At the level of the whole study: The study looked at changes in the T cell repertoire across pregnancy in women with multiple sclerosis.

Libraries were built with the immunoSEQ multiplex PCR assay. In its TCRdb copy, this immuneACCESS table keeps in-frame sequences only and misses some clones. Where compared with another copy, unresolved V genes explain less than half of these, and the others have no known cause. The sample table contains almost 50,000 clones; only one count was recorded for approximately 94% of them. The ten biggest clones cover 0.25% to 0.4% of the sample. The starting material was CD4+ T cells from peripheral blood mononuclear cells, obtained in the third trimester of pregnancy. Recombination connected TRBV11-3 to TRBJ2-1, and perhaps TRBD2 as D gene, on 6 matching bases. This sequence was found in a female donor with multiple sclerosis, enrolled in a pregnancy study. The CDR3: CASSRAGRNEQFF. The DNA sequence is as follows: TGTGCCAGCAGTCGGGCGGGAAGGAATGAGCAGTTCTTC.